These T cell receptor beta chains were read from a single sample in a study of blood T cell repertoires in COVID-19. TCRdb's table, derived via immunoSEQ multiplex PCR, lists solely in-frame clones and lacks some. The sample lists about 110,000 clones, 88% seen once, with about 2.2% in the top ten. Sequencing was done on a sample of peripheral blood. Source of these receptors: a human donor in a cohort sampled during active COVID-19. CDR3s include the opening cysteine and the closing phenylalanine or tryptophan. A D gene is named only where the DNA matches it firmly. Rows give clone size only sometimes, using once, few, many, or a class for an expanded clone.

abundance	j_gene	d_gene	v_gene	CDR3nt	CDR3aa
.	TRBJ2-1	.	TRBV28	TGTGCCAGCAGACTCCGACAGGACACCTACAATGAGCAGTTCTTC	CASRLRQDTYNEQFF
.	TRBJ2-3	TRBD2	TRBV2	TGTGCCAGCAGTAAGGGGCTAGCGGGAGGTAGAGATACGCAGTATTTT	CASSKGLAGGRDTQYF
few	TRBJ1-4	TRBD1	TRBV4-2	TGTGCCAGCAGCCCAGTTGGGGGGACAGATCGCGAAAAACTGTTTTTT	CASSPVGGTDREKLFF
.	TRBJ2-7	.	TRBV9	TGTGCCAGCAGCGAACAGGGCTACGAGCAGTACTTC	CASSEQGYEQYF
once	TRBJ2-3	.	TRBV7-9	TGTGCCAGCAGCTTAGTAGGTGGGACTAGCACAGATACGCAGTATTTT	CASSLVGGTSTDTQYF
.	TRBJ2-7	.	TRBV3-1/TRBV3-2	TGTGCCAGCAGCCTCTACAGGTACGAGCAGTACTTC	CASSLYRYEQYF
.	TRBJ1-2	.	TRBV9	TGTGCCAGCAGCTTGAGAACAGGTTCTTTTACCTTC	CASSLRTGSFTF
.	TRBJ2-3	TRBD1	TRBV5-1	TGCGCCAGCAGCTTGGGACAGGGGCCCACAGATACGCAGTATTTT	CASSLGQGPTDTQYF
.	TRBJ1-4	.	TRBV21-1	TGTGCCAGCCCCCTCGGGGGACCAACGAATGAAAAACTGTTTTTT	CASPLGGPTNEKLFF
.	TRBJ2-1	TRBD1	TRBV6-5	TGTGCCAGCACGAACAGGGGGGATGAGCAGTTCTTC	CASTNRGDEQFF
once	TRBJ1-5	.	TRBV4-1	TGCGCCAGCAGCCAAGAACCCTTGGACAGTTATAGCAATCAGCCCCAGCATTTT	CASSQEPLDSYSNQPQHF
.	TRBJ2-5	.	TRBV5-8	TGTGCCAGCAGCCGAGTACGTTCAAATGCATACCAAGAGACCCAGTACTTC	CASSRVRSNAYQETQYF
few	TRBJ2-7	TRBD1	TRBV10-1	TGCGCCAGCAGCTACGGACAGGACTACGAGCAGTACTTC	CASSYGQDYEQYF
.	TRBJ2-5	TRBD1	TRBV27	TGTGCCAGCGCTCGGGACAGTTCACAAGAGACCCAGTACTTC	CASARDSSQETQYF
.	TRBJ1-5	TRBD1	TRBV7-9	TGTGCCAGCAGTGAGGGGACAGGCCCTCAGCCCCAGCATTTT	CASSEGTGPQPQHF
.	TRBJ2-7	TRBD2	TRBV15	TGTGCCACCAGCATTGGTGGGGCTAGCGGGTCCTACGAGCAGTACTTC	CATSIGGASGSYEQYF
.	TRBJ2-1	TRBD2	TRBV5-1	TGCGCCAGCAGCCCCGACCCGTTACTAGCGGGTAATGAGCAGTTCTTC	CASSPDPLLAGNEQFF
.	TRBJ1-1	.	TRBV5-1	TGCGCCAGCAGCTTGGTTGCAGGGGCGAACACTGAAGCTTTCTTT	CASSLVAGANTEAFF
.	TRBJ2-6	.	TRBV6-1	TGTGCCAGCAGTGATGGGGCAGGGCGCCCCTCTGGGGCCAACGTCCTGACTTTC	CASSDGAGRPSGANVLTF
.	TRBJ2-3	.	TRBV9	TGTGCCAGCAGATCCGGCACAGATACGCAGTATTTT	CASRSGTDTQYF
.	TRBJ2-7	.	TRBV9	TGTGCCAGCAGCTTTTACGGGACTGTCGACGAGCAGTACTTC	CASSFYGTVDEQYF
.	TRBJ2-2	TRBD2	TRBV19	TGTGCCAGGGACGATCCTGGGACTAGCCCTAACGAGAACACCGGGGAGCTGTTTTTT	CARDDPGTSPNENTGELFF
.	TRBJ1-5	TRBD1	TRBV5-8	TGTGCCAGCGCCGGGACAGGGGGCCCCCAAGATCAGCCCCAGCATTTT	CASAGTGGPQDQPQHF
once	TRBJ2-7	TRBD1	TRBV7-2	TGTGCCAGCAGCCGGACAGGGGGATCCGGCGAGCAGTACTTC	CASSRTGGSGEQYF
.	TRBJ1-6	TRBD1	TRBV5-1	TGCGCCAGCAGCGGGCGGGGACAGGGGGATTCACCCCTCCACTTT	CASSGRGQGDSPLHF
.	TRBJ2-4	.	TRBV11-2	TGTGCCAGCAGCTTAGCCCGGGACATTGAGATTCAGTACTTC	CASSLARDIEIQYF
.	TRBJ2-3	.	TRBV5-1	TGCGCCAGCAGCTTAGAAGGAGGCCCCGATACGCAGTATTTT	CASSLEGGPDTQYF
.	TRBJ2-2	.	TRBV14	TGTGCCAGCAGCAGACCGACAGAGAACACCGGGGAGCTGTTTTTT	CASSRPTENTGELFF